These 29 T cell receptor beta chains came from one sample sequenced in a study of T cell changes during pregnancy in multiple sclerosis. Assay used: immunoSEQ multiplex PCR; TCRdb lists only in-frame clones, some missing. The sample has some 56,000 clones, about nine tenths seen once. The sample here was CD4+ T cells from peripheral blood mononuclear cells, taken after pregnancy. The receptors were sampled from a female donor with multiple sclerosis, enrolled in a pregnancy study.

This chain uses TRBV19 with TRBJ2-3, with 13 bases aligning to TRBD2. Trimming cost V 4 bases and J 3 bases; bases outside gene matches: 1. The CDR3 consists of 15 residues. The germline V gene has CDR1 LNHDA and CDR2 SQIVND (reference sequence). The CDR3 DNA reads as TGTGCCAGTAGTACGACTAGCGGGGGGACAGATACGCAGTATTTT. Translating it yields CASSTTSGGTDTQYF. The full variable domain, with the rest looked up from reference TRBV19 and TRBJ2-3, is DGGITQSPKYLFRKEGQNVTLSCEQNLNHDAMYWYRQDPGQGLRLIYYSQIVNDFQKGDIAEGYSVSREKKESFPLTVTSAQKNPTAFYLCASSTTSGGTDTQYFGPGTRLTVL.

The genes are TRBV4-2 and TRBJ2-1; D remains unclear. Trimming removed 4 bases at V and 14 bases at J, with 12 bases between. This CDR3 region has 11 residues. CDR1 is LGHNA and CDR2 is YNFKEQ in the germline V gene. CDR3 region: CASSPPAPEFF. The CDR3 DNA follows: TGTGCCAGCAGCCCGCCCGCTCCGGAGTTCTTC.

The chain employs TRBV7-2 and TRBJ1-2; D may be TRBD1 (5 bases). V was trimmed by 2 bases and J by 3 bases, leaving 7 bases between them. The CDR3 has 13 amino acids. Germline V gene lookup returns CDR1 SGHTA and CDR2 FQGNSA. CDR3 DNA sequence: TGTGCCAGCAGCTTAATCAGGGACTATGGCTACACCTTC. The encoded protein is CASSLIRDYGYTF.

The chain couples TRBV4-2 to TRBJ2-3, with 10 bases aligning to TRBD2. Trimming cost V 1 base and J 2 bases; bases outside gene matches: 12. Germline CDR1 reads LGHNA; CDR2 reads YNFKEQ. CDR3 size: 19 residues. CDR3 sequence reads: CASSQGLNSGGTDTDTQYF. As DNA, the CDR3 is TGTGCCAGCAGCCAAGGTTTGAATAGCGGGGGGACTGACACAGATACGCAGTATTTT.

V is TRBV12-5 and J is TRBJ1-1; D call uncertain. The CDR3 loop spans 14 amino acids. V lost 2 bases, J lost 3 bases, and 10 bases lay in between. CDR1 is LGHNT, CDR2 FRNRAP, per germline. CDR3 protein: CASGLSGLDTEAFF. The CDR3 DNA sequence: TGTGCTAGTGGTTTGTCGGGGTTGGACACTGAAGCTTTCTTT.

The rearrangement links TRBV6-6 to TRBJ1-5; 8 bases are a match to TRBD1. Losses at the gene ends were 6 bases for V and 6 bases for J; bases not matched to a gene: 7. The CDR3 is made up of 14 amino acids. Germline CDR1 and CDR2: MNHNY and SVGAGI (reference sequence). The CDR3 spells CASSGQGVSQPQHF. The CDR3 region has the DNA TGTGCCAGCAGCGGACAGGGAGTGAGTCAGCCCCAGCATTTT.

The chain carries TRBV7-3 and TRBJ2-1; TRBD2 agrees at 8 bases. Germline assignment: CDR1 SGHTA and CDR2 FQGTGA. This CDR3 has 15 residues. V trimming: 5 bases; J trimming: 9 bases; junction bases outside the gene matches: 12. CDR3 in amino acids: CASSPPGTRAVEQFF. CDR3 in DNA: TGTGCCAGCAGCCCTCCCGGGACTAGGGCAGTTGAGCAGTTCTTC.

The chain carries TRBV4-1 and TRBJ2-5, with 11 bases aligning to TRBD2. The V gene's germline CDR1 is MGHRA and CDR2 YSYEKL. This CDR3 contains 15 residues. J gave up 2 bases and V 3 bases, and 2 bases lay outside the gene matches. The CDR3 DNA reads TGCGCCAGCAGCCAGGGACTAGCGGCGCAAGAGACCCAGTACTTC. Its translation: CASSQGLAAQETQYF.

The chain combines TRBV7-8 with TRBJ2-2; D might be TRBD1 (7 bases). CDR1 and CDR2 from the germline V gene are SGHVS and FQNEAQ. This CDR3 contains 15 residues. V gave up 3 bases and J gave up 5 bases, with 13 bases separating them. CDR3 sequence reads: CASSFSGGWTGELFF. The CDR3 DNA follows: TGTGCCAGCAGCTTCTCAGGGGGGTGGACCGGGGAGCTGTTTTTT.

The rearrangement uses TRBV10-3 and TRBJ1-1; TRBD1 aligns across 8 bases. Germline loops: CDR1 ENHRY, CDR2 SYGVKD. The V segment lost 5 bases and the J segment 0 bases; nucleotides outside the gene matches: 2. The CDR3 contains 14 residues. CDR3 sequence: CAISQQGVNTEAFF. Written as DNA, the CDR3 is TGTGCCATCAGTCAACAGGGGGTGAACACTGAAGCTTTCTTT.

The chain combines TRBV9 with TRBJ1-3; D is perhaps TRBD1 (5 bases). CDR3 size: 15 residues. V was shortened by 4 bases and J by 2 bases, with 13 bases between the two germline ends. Germline loops: CDR1 SGDLS, CDR2 YYNGEE. CDR3 residues: CASSYSGGAGNTIYF. CDR3 sequence (DNA): TGTGCCAGCAGCTACTCGGGAGGGGCTGGAAACACCATATATTTT.

This chain connects TRBV18 to TRBJ1-2, with D possibly TRBD1 on 6 matching bases. Germline CDR1 is KGHSH and CDR2 is LQKENI. V lost 6 bases and J 4 bases, leaving 9 bases between the germline ends. The CDR3 sequence is 12 residues long. Written as DNA, the CDR3 is TGTGCCAGCTCCGGGGGGGCCTATGGCTACACCTTC. Protein product: CASSGGAYGYTF.

The chain has TRBV4-1 and TRBJ2-3, with TRBD1 identical over 8 bases. V was pared by 1 base and J by 2 bases, with 8 bases of the junction left unmatched. Per the germline V gene, CDR1 is MGHRA and CDR2 is YSYEKL. The CDR3 has 17 residues. In DNA, the CDR3 is TGCGCCAGCAGCCAAGTATTTCGGGACAGGAACACAGATACGCAGTATTTT. Translation: CASSQVFRDRNTDTQYF.

This chain joins TRBV6-1 and TRBJ1-1, with TRBD1 as a possible D gene (6 bases). Trimming removed 7 bases from V and 0 bases from J, with 12 bases in between. Looked up from germline, CDR1 is MNHNS and CDR2 is SASEGT. The CDR3 is 14 residues long. The CDR3 sequence: CASIRQGLNTEAFF. CDR3 in DNA: TGTGCCAGCATTCGTCAGGGGCTGAACACTGAAGCTTTCTTT.

This clone showed up just a few times. The V and J genes are TRBV30 and TRBJ1-2, with D possibly matching TRBD1 (5 bases). This CDR3 contains 14 residues. V was cut by 0 bases and J by 6 bases, with 14 bases left in between. Looked up from germline, CDR1 is GTSNPN and CDR2 is SVGIG (reference sequence). The CDR3 region is CAWSVSSGWHGYTF. The CDR3 nucleotides are TGTGCCTGGAGTGTTTCCTCAGGGTGGCATGGCTACACCTTC.

V and J are TRBV6-6 and TRBJ1-1; a possible D gene is TRBD1 (6 bases). Deletions cut 5 bases from V and 1 base from J, with 14 bases between. Looked up from germline, CDR1 is MNHNY and CDR2 is SVGAGI (reference sequence). The CDR3 loop spans 15 amino acids. As DNA, the CDR3 is TGTGCCAGCAGTGGTCAGGGGAGCGGGAACACTGAAGCTTTCTTT. Protein: CASSGQGSGNTEAFF.

The sample holds one count of this clone. The V call is TRBV7-9, the J call TRBJ2-1; D ambiguous. Trimming removed 1 base from V and 7 bases from J, with 8 bases in between. CDR1 SEHNR and CDR2 FQNEAQ come from the germline V gene (reference sequence). The CDR3 sequence is 13 residues long. CDR3 DNA: TGTGCCAGCAGCTTAGGCCAGTGGAATGAGCAGTTCTTC. The encoded protein is CASSLGQWNEQFF. Variable domain in full (rest from reference TRBV7-9 and TRBJ2-1): DTGVSQNPRHKITKRGQNVTFRCDPISEHNRLYWYRQTLGQGPEFLTYFQNEAQLEKSRLLSDRFSAERPKGSFSTLEIQRTEQGDSAMYLCASSLGQWNEQFFGPGTRLTVL.

The chain carries TRBV15 and TRBJ1-2, with D possibly matching TRBD1 (5 bases). V was cut by 0 bases and J by 2 bases, with 10 bases left in between. Per the germline V gene, CDR1 is LNHNV and CDR2 is YYDKDF (reference sequence). The CDR3 consists of 15 residues. DNA of the CDR3: TGTGCCACCAGCAGAGATACAGGCACCAACTATGGCTACACCTTC. This codes for CATSRDTGTNYGYTF.

The chain uses TRBV29-1 and TRBJ2-4; D unresolved. CDR3 size: 11 residues. Germline-derived CDR1 and CDR2 are SQVTM and ANQGSEA. V lost 5 bases and J lost 5, with 7 bases in between. CDR3 DNA: TGCAGCGTTTCTCTACAAAACATTCAGTACTTC. Translated, it gives CSVSLQNIQYF.

The chain is built from TRBV9 and TRBJ2-2, with 13 bases that match TRBD2. Germline loops: CDR1 SGDLS, CDR2 YYNGEE. This CDR3 has 19 residues. V shed 0 bases, J shed 5 bases, and the junction held 10 bases outside the gene matches. DNA of the CDR3: TGTGCCAGCAGCGTAGAAACTAGCGGGGGGGACTATAGGACCGGGGAGCTGTTTTTT. Residues: CASSVETSGGDYRTGELFF.

The chain is built from TRBV5-5 and TRBJ1-1; 9 bases fit TRBD1. The germline gives CDR1 SGHKS, CDR2 YYEKEE (reference sequence). The CDR3 totals 15 residues. V shed 4 bases, J shed 0 bases, and the junction held 4 bases outside the gene matches. The DNA for the CDR3 is TGTGCCAGCAGCCCGGACAGGGGATTGAACACTGAAGCTTTCTTT. Encoded protein: CASSPDRGLNTEAFF. Combining the CDR3 with reference TRBV5-5 and TRBJ1-1 gives the whole variable domain DAGVTQSPTHLIKTRGQQVTLRCSPISGHKSVSWYQQVLGQGPQFIFQYYEKEERGRGNFPDRFSARQFPNYSSELNVNALLLGDSALYLCASSPDRGLNTEAFFGQGTRLTVV.

V gene TRBV4-1 combines with J gene TRBJ2-2, with 7 bases aligning to TRBD2. The germline CDR1 and CDR2 sequences are MGHRA and YSYEKL. The J segment lost 6 bases and the V segment lost 4 bases, leaving 8 bases of the junction unmatched. The CDR3 loop spans 15 amino acids. This chain's CDR3 is CASSLNREDPGELFF. As DNA, the CDR3 is TGCGCCAGCAGCCTAAACCGGGAGGATCCCGGGGAGCTGTTTTTT.

V gene TRBV9 combines with J gene TRBJ2-3; 9 bases agree with TRBD2. The V segment lost 0 bases and the J segment 3 bases; nucleotides outside the gene matches: 14. CDR3 length: 19 amino acids. Germline CDR1 and CDR2: SGDLS and YYNGEE. CDR3 amino acids: CASSVVSRGGLGLTDTQYF. The CDR3 region has the DNA TGTGCCAGCAGCGTAGTGTCGCGGGGGGGCCTCGGATTGACAGATACGCAGTATTTT.

The gene calls are TRBV19 and TRBJ1-5; D unresolved. The CDR3 is 12 amino acids. Trimming pared 8 bases from V and 0 bases from J, leaving 5 bases between. Germline V gene lookup returns CDR1 LNHDA and CDR2 SQIVND (reference sequence). The CDR3 region is CASRYSNQPQHF. For the CDR3, the DNA is TGTGCCAGTCGCTATAGCAATCAGCCCCAGCATTTT.

The J gene is TRBJ2-7, the V gene TRBV7-2; D possibly corresponds to TRBD2 (5 bases). V lost 5 bases and J lost 3, with 11 bases in between. This CDR3 contains 13 residues. Germline CDR1 SGHTA, CDR2 FQGNSA. The CDR3 reads CASSRGIIYEQYF. The CDR3 bases are TGTGCCAGCAGCCGGGGTATCATCTACGAGCAGTACTTC.

CDR3 sequence reads: CASNTQGAYGYTF. The DNA of the CDR3 is TGTGCCAGTAACACCCAGGGGGCCTACGGCTACACCTTC. The J gene is TRBJ1-2, the V gene TRBV19, with 8 bases identical to TRBD1. The germline V gene encodes CDR1 LNHDA and CDR2 SQIVND (reference sequence). The CDR3 extends over 13 amino acids. V shed 7 bases and J 8 bases; nucleotides not matched to a gene: 9.

This clone has only one observation. This chain uses TRBV27 with TRBJ2-7; weak D call: TRBD1 (6 bases). The CDR3 is 12 amino acids. Per the germline V gene, CDR1 is MNHEY and CDR2 is SMNVEV (reference sequence). V was pared by 6 bases and J by 6 bases, with 12 bases between. The CDR3 DNA reads TGTGCCAGCAGCCGTCAACAGGGCGAGCAGTACTTC. This codes for CASSRQQGEQYF.

The chain recombines TRBV29-1 with TRBJ1-2; D unresolved. This CDR3 contains 13 residues. V lost 1 base and J lost 2, with 8 bases in between. Germline assignment: CDR1 SQVTM and CDR2 ANQGSEA. The CDR3 spells CSVEAVLNYGYTF. The CDR3, as DNA: TGCAGCGTTGAAGCAGTCTTAAACTATGGCTACACCTTC.

The chain is built from TRBV5-6 and TRBJ2-7, with TRBD1 as a possible D gene (6 bases). CDR3 size: 14 residues. V was clipped by 3 bases and J by 2 bases, with 12 bases between them. The germline CDR1 and CDR2 sequences are SGHDT and YYEEEE. The CDR3 DNA reads TGTGCCAGCAGCTCCCCCGGGACAACCTACGAGCAGTACTTC. Translated: CASSSPGTTYEQYF. Full variable domain (missing parts from reference TRBV5-6 and TRBJ2-7): DAGVTQSPTHLIKTRGQQVTLRCSPKSGHDTVSWYQQALGQGPQFIFQYYEEEERQRGNFPDRFSGHQFPNYSSELNVNALLLGDSALYLCASSSPGTTYEQYFGPGTRLTVT.